This T cell receptor beta chain was identified in a study of siplizumab effects on memory and regulatory T cells (dated by TCRdb to the late 2010s). For context, the study as a whole: The effect of the anti-CD2 antibody siplizumab on alloreactive T-cell subsets was examined in allogeneic mixed lymphocyte reactions constructed from human PBMCs. Overall results and qualifications from the work: For roughly 75-96% of proliferating CD4+ or CD8+ clones, no naive or memory phenotype could be assigned. Whether proliferating Tregs from siplizumab cultures were suppressive was not functionally confirmed. Sequences below about 10^-5 frequency were poorly captured, so only a minor fraction of alloreactive clones could be mapped to unstimulated subsets. Compared with memory T cells, unstimulated naive T cells appeared more diverse, and naive cells seemed to make a substantial contribution to the alloresponse. The cumulative frequency of alloreactive sequences that could be traced back to unstimulated CD4+ memory T cells was significantly reduced by siplizumab. Among mappable alloreactive CD4+ clones, an average Treg-derived fraction of around 71% was observed with siplizumab, compared with 26.9% in control reactions.

Sorted unstimulated T cells and proliferating T cells recovered from mixed lymphocyte reactions underwent TCRbeta CDR3 sequencing. Fresh whole blood from some ten HLA-typed healthy donors was used as the source from which PBMCs were isolated. Trimming takes 6 bases off V and 6 bases off J; junction bases not matched to a gene: 12. Inclusive of the bounding cysteine and phenylalanine, the CDR3 is 15 residues long. The retained sequence is limited to the CDR3, 45 bases, with the frame set at the first base. CDR1 is given as MDHEN and CDR2 as SYDVKM, both from the germline V gene. Turning to this clone: What this receptor recognizes is not known. Base quality data are lacking; no much larger clone is found one base away.

Libraries were built with the immunoSEQ multiplex PCR assay. Approximately 100,000 TCR templates per sample were assayed on the deep sequencing platform. Genomic DNA extracted from sorted T cells was used for TCRbeta CDR3 sequencing. In the paper's pipeline: The R programming language was used for clonal analysis of TCRbeta CDR3 data. Comparing unstimulated samples against CFSE-low samples taken after the reaction was how alloreactive CD4+ and CD8+ clones were defined. By matching sequences to the repertoires of sorted unstimulated Treg and non-Treg cells, each alloreactive CD4+ clone was assigned a regulatory or non-regulatory origin. TCRdb mirrors the immuneACCESS table, restricted to in-frame sequences. Some clones are absent from its copies; in checked studies, under half trace to an unresolved V gene, and the reason for the others is unknown. Clonal size and the V and J genes are those of that table, whereas D and trimming came from the DNA. The sample profile shows approximately 100,000 clones; about 91% of them were found once. Under 3% of the sample belongs to the ten largest clones.

The sequence derives from a human donor in good health. Some clones in this sample may be carry-over from other donors' samples. This chain joins TRBV28 to TRBJ2-7; the central 9 bases match TRBD1. The sample consisted of CD4+ T cells sorted from blood. The DNA reads as follows: TGTGCCAGCAGGCTCCCCTCGGACAGGGGTGTCGAGCAGTACTTC. This sequence encodes CASRLPSDRGVEQYF.